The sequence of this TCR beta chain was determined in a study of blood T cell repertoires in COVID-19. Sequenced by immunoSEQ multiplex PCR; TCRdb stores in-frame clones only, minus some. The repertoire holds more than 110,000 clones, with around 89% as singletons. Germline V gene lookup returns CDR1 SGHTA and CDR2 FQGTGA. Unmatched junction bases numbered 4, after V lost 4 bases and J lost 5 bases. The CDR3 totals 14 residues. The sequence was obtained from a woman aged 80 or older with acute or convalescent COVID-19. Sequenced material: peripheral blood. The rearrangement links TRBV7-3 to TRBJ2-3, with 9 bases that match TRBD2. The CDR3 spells CASSSQAGGDTQYF. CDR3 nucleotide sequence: TGTGCCAGCAGCTCCCAAGCGGGGGGAGATACGCAGTATTTT.